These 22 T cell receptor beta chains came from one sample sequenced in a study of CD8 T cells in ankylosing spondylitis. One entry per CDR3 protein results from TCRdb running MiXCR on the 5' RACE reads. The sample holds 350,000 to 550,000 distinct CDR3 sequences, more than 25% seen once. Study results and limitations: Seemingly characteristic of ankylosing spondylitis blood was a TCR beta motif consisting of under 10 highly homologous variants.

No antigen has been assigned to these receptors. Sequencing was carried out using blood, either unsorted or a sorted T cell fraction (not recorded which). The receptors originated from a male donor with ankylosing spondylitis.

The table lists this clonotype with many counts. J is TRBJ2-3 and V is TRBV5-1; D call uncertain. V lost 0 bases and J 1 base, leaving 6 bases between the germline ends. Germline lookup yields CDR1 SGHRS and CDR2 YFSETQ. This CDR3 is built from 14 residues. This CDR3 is CASSLGSGTDTQYF. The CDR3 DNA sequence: TGCGCCAGCAGCTTGGGGTCTGGCACAGATACGCAGTATTTT.

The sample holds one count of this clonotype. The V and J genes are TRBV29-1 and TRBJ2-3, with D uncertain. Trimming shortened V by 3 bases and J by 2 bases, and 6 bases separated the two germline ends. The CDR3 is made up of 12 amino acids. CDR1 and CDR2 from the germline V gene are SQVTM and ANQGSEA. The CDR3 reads CSVEVNTDTQYF. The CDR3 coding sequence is TGCAGCGTTGAGGTCAACACAGATACGCAGTATTTT.

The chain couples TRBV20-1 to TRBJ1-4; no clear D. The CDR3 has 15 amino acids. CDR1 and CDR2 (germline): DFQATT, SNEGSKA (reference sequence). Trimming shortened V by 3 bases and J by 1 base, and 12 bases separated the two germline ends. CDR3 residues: CSASNPAGTNEKLFF. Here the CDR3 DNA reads TGCAGTGCTAGTAATCCGGCCGGAACTAATGAAAAACTGTTTTTT.

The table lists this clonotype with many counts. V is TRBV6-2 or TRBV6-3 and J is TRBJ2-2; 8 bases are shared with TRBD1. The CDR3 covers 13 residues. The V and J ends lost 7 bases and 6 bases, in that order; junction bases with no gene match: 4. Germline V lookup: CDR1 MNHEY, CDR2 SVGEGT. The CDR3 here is CASNLQGAGELFF. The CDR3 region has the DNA TGTGCCAGCAACTTACAGGGGGCCGGGGAGCTGTTTTTT.

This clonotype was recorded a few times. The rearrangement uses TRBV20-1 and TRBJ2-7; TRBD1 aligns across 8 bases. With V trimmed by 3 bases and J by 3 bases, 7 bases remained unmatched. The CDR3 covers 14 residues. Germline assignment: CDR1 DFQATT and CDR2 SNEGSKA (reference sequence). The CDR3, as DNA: TGCAGTGCTAGGCAGGGGGCGGGGATCTACGAGCAGTACTTC. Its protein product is CSARQGAGIYEQYF.

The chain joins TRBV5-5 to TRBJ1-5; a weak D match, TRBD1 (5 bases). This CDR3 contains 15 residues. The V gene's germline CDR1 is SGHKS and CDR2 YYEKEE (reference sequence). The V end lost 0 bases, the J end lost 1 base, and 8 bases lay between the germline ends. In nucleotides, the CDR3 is TGTGCCAGCAGCTTGGTGGGGCCGAGCAATCAGCCCCAGCATTTT. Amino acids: CASSLVGPSNQPQHF.

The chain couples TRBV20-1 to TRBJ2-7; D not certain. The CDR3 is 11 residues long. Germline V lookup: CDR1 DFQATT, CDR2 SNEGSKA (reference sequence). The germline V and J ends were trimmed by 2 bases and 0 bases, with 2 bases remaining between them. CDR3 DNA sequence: TGCAGTGCTAGAACCTCCTACGAGCAGTACTTC. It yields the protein CSARTSYEQYF.

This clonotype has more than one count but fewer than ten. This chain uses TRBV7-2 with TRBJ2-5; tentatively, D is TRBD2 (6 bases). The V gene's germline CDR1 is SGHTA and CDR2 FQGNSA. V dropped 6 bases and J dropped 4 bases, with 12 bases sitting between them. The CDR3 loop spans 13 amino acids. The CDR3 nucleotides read TGTGCCAGCAGACCCGGGAGCCTAGAGACCCAGTACTTC. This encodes CASRPGSLETQYF. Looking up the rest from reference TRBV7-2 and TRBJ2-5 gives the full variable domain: GAGVSQSPSNKVTEKGKDVELRCDPISGHTALYWYRQSLGQGLEFLIYFQGNSAPDKSGLPSDRFSAERTGGSVSTLTIQRTQQEDSAVYLCASRPGSLETQYFGPGTRLLVL.

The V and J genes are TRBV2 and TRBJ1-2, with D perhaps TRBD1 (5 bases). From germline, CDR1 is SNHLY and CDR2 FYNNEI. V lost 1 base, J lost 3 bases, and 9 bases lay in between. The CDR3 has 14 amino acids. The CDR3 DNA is TGTGCCAGCAGTGAAGAGCAGGGCCACTATGGCTACACCTTC. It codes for CASSEEQGHYGYTF.

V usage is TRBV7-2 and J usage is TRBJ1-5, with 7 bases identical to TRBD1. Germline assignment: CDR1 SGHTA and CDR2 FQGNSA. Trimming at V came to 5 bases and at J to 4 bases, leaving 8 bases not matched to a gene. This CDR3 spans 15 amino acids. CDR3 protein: CASSPSGQTNQPQHF. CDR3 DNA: TGTGCCAGCAGCCCGTCGGGACAGACTAATCAGCCCCAGCATTTT. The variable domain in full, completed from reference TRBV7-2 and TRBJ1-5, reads GAGVSQSPSNKVTEKGKDVELRCDPISGHTALYWYRQSLGQGLEFLIYFQGNSAPDKSGLPSDRFSAERTGGSVSTLTIQRTQQEDSAVYLCASSPSGQTNQPQHFGDGTRLSIL.

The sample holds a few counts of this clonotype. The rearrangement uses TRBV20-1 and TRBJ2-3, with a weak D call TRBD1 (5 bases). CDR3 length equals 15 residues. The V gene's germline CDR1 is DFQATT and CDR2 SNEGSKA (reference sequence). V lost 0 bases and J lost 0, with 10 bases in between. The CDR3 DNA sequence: TGCAGTGCTAGAGACGTGACAGCTAGCACAGATACGCAGTATTTT. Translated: CSARDVTASTDTQYF.

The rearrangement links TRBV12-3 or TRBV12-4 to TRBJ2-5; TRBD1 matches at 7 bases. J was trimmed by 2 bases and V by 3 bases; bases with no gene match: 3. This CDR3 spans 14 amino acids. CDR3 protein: CASSLRGLQETQYF. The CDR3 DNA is TGTGCCAGCAGTTTGAGGGGGCTGCAAGAGACCCAGTACTTC.

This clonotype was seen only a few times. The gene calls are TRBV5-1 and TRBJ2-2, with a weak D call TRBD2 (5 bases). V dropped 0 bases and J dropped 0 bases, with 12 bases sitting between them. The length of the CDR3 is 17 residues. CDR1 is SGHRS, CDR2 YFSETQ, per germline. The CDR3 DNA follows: TGCGCCAGCAGCTTGGCCGGCAGCGGCCCGAACACCGGGGAGCTGTTTTTT. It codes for CASSLAGSGPNTGELFF.

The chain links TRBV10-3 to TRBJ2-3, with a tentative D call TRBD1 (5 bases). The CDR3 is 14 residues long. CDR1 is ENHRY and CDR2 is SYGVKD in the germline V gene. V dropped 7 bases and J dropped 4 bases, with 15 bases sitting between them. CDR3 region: CAIKGSQEPDTQYF. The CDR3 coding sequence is TGTGCCATCAAGGGGTCACAAGAGCCAGATACGCAGTATTTT.

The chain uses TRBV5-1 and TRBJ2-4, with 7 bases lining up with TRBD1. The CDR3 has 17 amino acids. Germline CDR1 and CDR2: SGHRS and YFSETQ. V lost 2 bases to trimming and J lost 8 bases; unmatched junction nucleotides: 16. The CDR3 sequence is CASSLNMGDRVRDIQYF. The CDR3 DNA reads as TGCGCCAGCAGCTTAAATATGGGAGACAGGGTTAGGGACATTCAGTACTTC. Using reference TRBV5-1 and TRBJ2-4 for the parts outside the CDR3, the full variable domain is KAGVTQTPRYLIKTRGQQVTLSCSPISGHRSVSWYQQTPGQGLQFLFEYFSETQRNKGNFPGRFSGRQFSNSRSEMNVSTLELGDSALYLCASSLNMGDRVRDIQYFGAGTRLSVL.

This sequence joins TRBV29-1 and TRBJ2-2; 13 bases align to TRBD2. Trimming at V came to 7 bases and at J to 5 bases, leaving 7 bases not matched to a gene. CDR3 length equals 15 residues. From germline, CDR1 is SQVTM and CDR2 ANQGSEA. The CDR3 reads CSGRLAGGGTGELFF. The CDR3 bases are TGCAGCGGAAGACTAGCGGGAGGTGGGACCGGGGAGCTGTTTTTT.

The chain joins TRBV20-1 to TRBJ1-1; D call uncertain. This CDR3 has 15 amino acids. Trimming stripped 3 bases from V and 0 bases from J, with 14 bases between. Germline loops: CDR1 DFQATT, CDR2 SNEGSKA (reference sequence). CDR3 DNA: TGCAGTGCTAGGACCGGGAATTCCATGAACACTGAAGCTTTCTTT. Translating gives CSARTGNSMNTEAFF.

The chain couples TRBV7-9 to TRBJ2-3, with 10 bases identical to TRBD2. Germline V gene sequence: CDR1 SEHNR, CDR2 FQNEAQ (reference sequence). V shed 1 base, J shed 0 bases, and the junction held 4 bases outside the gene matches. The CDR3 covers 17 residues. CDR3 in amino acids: CASSLDVLAGSTDTQYF. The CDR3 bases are TGTGCCAGCAGCTTAGATGTACTAGCGGGGAGCACAGATACGCAGTATTTT.

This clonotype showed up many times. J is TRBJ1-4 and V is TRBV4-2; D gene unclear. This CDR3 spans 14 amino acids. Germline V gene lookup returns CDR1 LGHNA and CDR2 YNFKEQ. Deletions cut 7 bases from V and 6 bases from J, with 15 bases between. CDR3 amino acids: CASTSTGGHEKLFF. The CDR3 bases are TGTGCCAGCACTTCAACTGGAGGCCATGAAAAACTGTTTTTT.

The CDR3 coding sequence is TGCAGTGCTGCGGACAGGGGATACTACGAGCAGTACTTC. It specifies CSAADRGYYEQYF. This chain joins TRBV20-1 and TRBJ2-7; 9 nucleotides line up with TRBD1. The CDR3 has 13 amino acids. V was pared by 5 bases and J by 3 bases, with 5 bases of the junction left unmatched. The V gene's germline CDR1 is DFQATT and CDR2 SNEGSKA (reference sequence).

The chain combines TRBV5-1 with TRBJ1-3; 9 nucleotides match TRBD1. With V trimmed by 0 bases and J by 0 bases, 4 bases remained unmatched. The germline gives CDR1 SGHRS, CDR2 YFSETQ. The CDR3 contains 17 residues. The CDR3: CASSLEGTGNSGNTIYF. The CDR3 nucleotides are TGCGCCAGCAGCTTGGAAGGGACAGGGAACTCTGGAAACACCATATATTTT.

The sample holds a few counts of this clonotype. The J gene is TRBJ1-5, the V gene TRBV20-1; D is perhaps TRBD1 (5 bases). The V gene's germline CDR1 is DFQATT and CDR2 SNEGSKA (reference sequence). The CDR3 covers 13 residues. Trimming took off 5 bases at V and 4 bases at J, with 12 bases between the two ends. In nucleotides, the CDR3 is TGCAGTGCTTCCTCGGGGCGTAATCAGCCCCAGCATTTT. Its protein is CSASSGRNQPQHF.